This T cell receptor (beta chain) is from a study of blood T cells in healthy people across ages. Overall study results and limits: Unsorted PBMC material precluded a definitive naive versus antigen-experienced comparison. Donor CMV infection status was unknown, possibly confounding age-related changes in expanded clonotypes.

This CDR3 contains 15 residues. The germline gives CDR1 SEHNR, CDR2 FQNEAQ (reference sequence). About this clonotype: Its target is not known.

Alongside a J-beta primer mix, a sample-barcoded 5' primer served in a second PCR lasting about 7 to 11 cycles. TCRdb reanalysed the 5' RACE reads using MiXCR and keeps one entry per CDR3 protein. The sample has approximately 600,000 distinct CDR3 sequences, roughly 58% seen once. J is TRBJ2-5 and V is TRBV7-9, with no clear D. The end of the DNA fits TRBJ2-7 better, so the J call may be wrong. This TCR derives from a man aged 60 to 69 in good health. The sample comprised blood. The CDR3 coding sequence is TGTGCCAGCAGCTCCTCCGGGTCACCCACTTACGAGCAGTACTTC. Translating gives CASSSSGSPTYEQYF.